The 2 T cell receptor beta chains below were found in one sample sequenced in a study of molecular identifiers for immune sequencing clone quantification (dated by TCRdb to the late 2010s). Libraries were prepared through PCR. The instrument was a NextSeq 500. TCRdb reanalyzed the raw reads on its own, using fastp at Q25 for trimming and MiXCR for clone calling, and kept in-frame beta chains. Rows are unified per CDR3 protein, each entry keeping the most common DNA and genes. This sample gives 300,000 to 400,000 distinct CDR3 sequences in total; 24% of them show up just once. About 0.74% of the sample goes to the ten largest clones. The sample taken for sequencing was naive CD8+ T cells from blood, with Jurkat cell RNA spiked in. The cell subset or site label, as the study defines it: FACS-sorted CD8+CD4-CCR7+CD45RA+ naive T cells. The receptors shown here come from a human donor in good health. Some libraries in this study had Jurkat cell RNA spiked in.

This clonotype was counted at least ten times. The V and J genes are TRBV7-6 and TRBJ2-7; 8 bases match TRBD2. The CDR3 length is 13 residues. Germline V gene sequence: CDR1 SGHVS, CDR2 FNYEAQ. The trim removed 10 bases at V and 4 bases at J, leaving 9 bases unmatched. In DNA, the CDR3 is TGTGCCACCCCTCGGGGGGGGCTATACGAGCAGTACTTC. It translates to CATPRGGLYEQYF.

This clonotype was seen many times. The chain joins TRBV28 to TRBJ2-7, with D tentatively TRBD1 or TRBD2 (6 bases each). This CDR3 comprises 14 residues. Trimming shortened V by 3 bases and J by 0 bases, and 9 bases separated the two germline ends. Germline values: CDR1 MDHEN, CDR2 SYDVKM. CDR3 amino acids: CASSFRGLSYEQYF. In DNA, the CDR3 is TGTGCCAGCAGTTTCAGGGGACTCTCCTACGAGCAGTACTTC.